This entry describes one T cell receptor beta chain. Its antigen remains unidentified. Data came from immunoSEQ multiplex PCR; TCRdb stores just in-frame clones and leaves some out. The sample lists under 400,000 clones; roughly 93% were seen once. This specimen belongs to a study of brain T cells in children with intractable seizures. Broader study findings: HCMV serostatus was not known, and viral specificity came from CDR3 similarity only.

Regarding time point: blood from clinic visit 5 months post-surgery; TSC patient then seizure free. This specimen was peripheral blood, taken 4 to 6 months after surgery. This receptor was taken from a boy under three years old with tuberous sclerosis and intractable seizures.

CDR3 loop: CSVGDRAYEQYF. As DNA, the CDR3 is TGCAGCGTTGGGGACAGAGCCTACGAGCAGTACTTC. The chain uses TRBV29-1 and TRBJ2-7, with 7 bases identical to TRBD1. Germline CDR1 SQVTM, CDR2 ANQGSEA. V gave up 4 bases and J gave up 2 bases; unmatched junction bases: 2. The CDR3 totals 12 residues.